This T cell receptor beta chain was profiled in a study of OX40 agonist ivuxolimab in advanced cancers. Study in general: Patients got intravenous ivuxolimab at 0.01 to 10 mg/kg every 2 weeks. Partial responses were achieved by three patients, one with hepatocellular carcinoma and two with cutaneous melanoma. Those enrolled were 82.7% male, with a mean age of approximately 60 years and ages from roughly 20 to 85. The study's findings and limits: Partial responders at 0.1-3.0 mg/kg had among the lowest clonal expansion.

Assay used: immunoSEQ multiplex PCR; TCRdb lists only in-frame clones, some missing. The table shows 55,000 or so clones, with roughly nine tenths occurring only once. V shed 0 bases and J shed 7 bases, with 18 bases lying between them. The CDR3 has 17 residues. Per the germline V gene, CDR1 is MGHRA and CDR2 is YSYEKL. This clone was recorded a few times. The antigen is not known. This clonotype was sampled from an adult with an advanced solid tumor such as melanoma, head and neck, liver or kidney cancer. The V gene is TRBV4-1, the J gene TRBJ2-2; tentatively, D is TRBD1 or TRBD2 (5 bases each). The sample here was CD4+ or CD8+ T cells sorted from blood, taken in a trial of the OX40 agonist ivuxolimab. The CDR3 here is CASSQDWVRETGGELFF. The CDR3 coding sequence is TGCGCCAGCAGCCAAGATTGGGTCAGGGAGACGGGCGGGGAGCTGTTTTTT.